The 22 T cell receptor beta chains below all came from one sample that was sequenced in a study of T-cell memory formation after mild COVID-19. TCRdb ran MiXCR on the 5' RACE reads and lists one entry per CDR3 protein. The table lists about 560,000 distinct CDR3 sequences, roughly 17% of them singletons. Sequenced material: PBMCs or a T cell subset sorted from them (not recorded which). The receptors were sampled from an adult woman who had mild COVID-19 (a few samples of this study predate the infection). Cell type and time point are not known.

This clonotype was counted a few times. The gene calls are TRBV6-2 or TRBV6-3 and TRBJ1-5; TRBD1 aligns across 10 bases. This CDR3 is built from 14 residues. The V and J ends lost 6 bases and 4 bases, in that order; junction bases with no gene match: 3. Looked up from germline, CDR1 is MNHEY and CDR2 is SVGEGT. The CDR3 reads CASSWTGGNQPQHF. CDR3 nucleotide sequence: TGTGCCAGCAGCTGGACAGGGGGGAATCAGCCCCAGCATTTT.

This clonotype was detected only a few times. V and J are TRBV15 and TRBJ1-3; no clear D gene. CDR1 is LNHNV, CDR2 YYDKDF, per germline (reference sequence). V lost 0 bases to trimming and J lost 0 bases, with 9 bases between them. The CDR3 consists of 16 residues. The CDR3 here is CATSRDLAYSGNTIYF. Here the CDR3 DNA reads TGTGCCACCAGCAGAGATCTTGCGTACTCTGGAAACACCATATATTTT.

There are a few counts of this clonotype. The chain is built from TRBV7-3 and TRBJ1-6; D not resolved. From germline, CDR1 is SGHTA and CDR2 FQGTGA. V was cut by 5 bases and J by 5 bases, with 13 bases left in between. The CDR3 has 15 residues. The CDR3 region is CASSPGGIDNSPLHF. The CDR3 coding sequence is TGTGCCAGCAGCCCCGGAGGGATTGATAATTCACCCCTCCACTTT.

This clonotype turned up a few times. The chain couples TRBV5-1 to TRBJ1-1; D unclear. Germline values: CDR1 SGHRS, CDR2 YFSETQ. V was cut by 1 base and J by 0 bases, with 13 bases left in between. This CDR3 contains 16 residues. The CDR3 here is CASSLFVRSLNTEAFF. The DNA for the CDR3 is TGCGCCAGCAGCTTGTTTGTTCGGAGTCTGAACACTGAAGCTTTCTTT.

J is TRBJ1-1 and V is TRBV12-3 or TRBV12-4; D gene uncertain. Trimming stripped 1 base from V and 6 bases from J, with 9 bases between. This CDR3 is built from 13 residues. The DNA of the CDR3 is TGTGCCAGCAGTTTAGGGGAAACAGCTGAAGCTTTCTTT. As protein: CASSLGETAEAFF.

The chain is built from TRBV20-1 and TRBJ1-2; D is unclear. The CDR3 is 12 residues long. The germline CDR1 and CDR2 sequences are DFQATT and SNEGSKA (reference sequence). The V end lost 3 bases, the J end lost 6 bases, and 11 bases lay between the germline ends. CDR3: CSASGGLNGYTF. The CDR3 DNA is TGCAGTGCTAGCGGAGGGCTAAATGGCTACACCTTC.

This clonotype was detected only a few times. V and J are TRBV3-1 and TRBJ2-7; the D gene is possibly TRBD1 (6 bases). CDR3 size: 15 residues. Trimming pared 4 bases from V and 2 bases from J, leaving 15 bases between. The germline V gene has CDR1 LGHDT and CDR2 YNNKEL (reference sequence). In nucleotides, the CDR3 is TGTGCCAGCAGCCTACAGGGACGGGGAGCCTACGAGCAGTACTTC. Amino acids: CASSLQGRGAYEQYF.

This clonotype has just a few counts. The chain carries TRBV4-1 and TRBJ1-4; 9 bases line up with TRBD1. Trimming took 1 base from V and 6 from J; bases not matched to a gene: 9. The CDR3 is 17 residues long. Germline V CDR1 and CDR2: MGHRA, YSYEKL. The CDR3 DNA reads as TGCGCCAGCAGCCAAGGAGGGATTACAGGGGGCTATGAAAAACTGTTTTTT. This codes for CASSQGGITGGYEKLFF.

This chain uses TRBV15 with TRBJ2-7, with a possible D match to TRBD1 (5 bases). Per the germline V gene, CDR1 is LNHNV and CDR2 is YYDKDF (reference sequence). Deletions cut 5 bases from V and 3 bases from J, with 8 bases between. The CDR3 totals 12 residues. CDR3 in DNA: TGTGCCACCAGCGGCGACAGCTACGAGCAGTACTTC. Its translation is CATSGDSYEQYF.

The chain joins TRBV29-1 to TRBJ2-6, with D possibly TRBD1 on 6 matching bases. This CDR3 has 15 amino acids. V lost 3 bases, J lost 2 bases, and 11 bases lay in between. The germline gives CDR1 SQVTM, CDR2 ANQGSEA. CDR3 in amino acids: CSVDTGLTGANVLTF. The DNA of the CDR3 is TGCAGCGTTGATACAGGGCTCACTGGGGCCAACGTCCTGACTTTC.

The J gene is TRBJ2-5, the V gene TRBV29-1; no clear D gene. Germline lookup yields CDR1 SQVTM and CDR2 ANQGSEA. This CDR3 is 14 amino acids long. V was pared by 5 bases and J by 2 bases, with 15 bases between. In DNA form, the CDR3 reads TGCAGCGTTAGGAGCGTGGGGTATCAAGAGACCCAGTACTTC. Its translation: CSVRSVGYQETQYF. Variable domain in full (rest from reference TRBV29-1 and TRBJ2-5): SAVISQKPSRDICQRGTSLTIQCQVDSQVTMMFWYRQQPGQSLTLIATANQGSEATYESGFVIDKFPISRPNLTFSTLTVSNMSPEDSSIYLCSVRSVGYQETQYFGPGTRLLVL.

The chain is built from TRBV2 and TRBJ2-4; no reliable D call. Germline values: CDR1 SNHLY, CDR2 FYNNEI. CDR3 length equals 13 residues. V dropped 5 bases and J dropped 7 bases, with 12 bases sitting between them. CDR3 sequence: CASSQSMENIQYF. CDR3 DNA sequence: TGTGCCAGCAGTCAAAGTATGGAGAACATTCAGTACTTC. Combining the CDR3 with reference TRBV2 and TRBJ2-4 gives the whole variable domain EPEVTQTPSHQVTQMGQEVILRCVPISNHLYFYWYRQILGQKVEFLVSFYNNEISEKSEIFDDQFSVERPDGSNFTLKIRSTKLEDSAMYFCASSQSMENIQYFGAGTRLSVL.

This clonotype was seen a handful of times. The CDR3 bases are TGCGCCAGCAGCTCAGCGGTCTCCTACGAGCAGTACTTC. It is translated as CASSSAVSYEQYF. The chain is built from TRBV5-1 and TRBJ2-7, with D perhaps TRBD2 (5 bases). Between the trimmed V and J ends, which lost 3 bases and 0 bases, there was a span of 7 bases. The CDR3 runs to 13 residues. CDR1 is SGHRS, CDR2 YFSETQ, per germline.

The rearrangement links TRBV4-1 to TRBJ2-7, with 10 bases lining up with TRBD1. The CDR3 is 14 residues long. The V segment lost 4 bases and the J segment 6 bases; nucleotides outside the gene matches: 6. Germline CDR1 and CDR2: MGHRA and YSYEKL. CDR3 bases: TGCGCCAGCAGCCGGGGACAGGGGATAAGCGAGCAGTACTTC. Translating gives CASSRGQGISEQYF.

V is TRBV21-1 and J is TRBJ2-1; the table gives TRBD2 as D, unverified against the DNA. TRBV21-1 is noted as a pseudogene. This CDR3 is built from 17 residues. The CDR3 here is CASSKFNRAFSYNEQFF. CDR3 nucleotide sequence: TGTGCCAGCAGCAAATTTAATAGGGCCTTCTCCTACAATGAGCAGTTCTTC.

This clonotype was detected only a few times. This rearrangement joins TRBV7-2 to TRBJ2-3, with D hard to call. This CDR3 is built from 18 residues. The germline V gene has CDR1 SGHTA and CDR2 FQGNSA. V dropped 0 bases and J dropped 0 bases, with 16 bases sitting between them. Here the CDR3 reads CASSLAKTADPSTDTQYF. In DNA form, the CDR3 reads TGTGCCAGCAGCTTAGCGAAAACGGCGGATCCGAGCACAGATACGCAGTATTTT.

The chain recombines TRBV5-1 with TRBJ2-1; D may be TRBD2 (6 bases). Germline CDR1 and CDR2: SGHRS and YFSETQ. The V gene lost 4 bases and the J gene lost 7 bases, with 18 bases spanning the gap. The CDR3 is 15 amino acids. CDR3 region: CASSPQDPAGNEQFF. CDR3 nucleotides: TGCGCCAGCAGCCCCCAGGACCCGGCGGGAAATGAGCAGTTCTTC.

This clonotype came up a few times. CDR3 protein: CASRTGFKETQYF. DNA for the CDR3: TGTGCCAGCAGGACAGGGTTCAAGGAGACCCAGTACTTC. V gene TRBV6-1 combines with J gene TRBJ2-5, with TRBD1 matching over 7 bases. The junction had 6 bases not matched to a gene; V was cut back by 6 bases and J by 5 bases. The CDR3 totals 13 residues. In germline, CDR1 is MNHNS, CDR2 SASEGT.

CDR3: CATSSNAEDYEQYF. CDR3 DNA: TGTGCCACCAGCAGTAACGCAGAGGACTACGAGCAGTACTTC. The chain uses TRBV15 and TRBJ2-7, with unresolved D. V was pared by 3 bases and J by 3 bases, with 12 bases between. The CDR3 runs 14 residues. Germline CDR1 LNHNV, CDR2 YYDKDF (reference sequence).

This clonotype came up once. This chain connects TRBV6-6 to TRBJ2-7; 11 positions match TRBD2. The V segment lost 6 bases and the J segment 0 bases; nucleotides outside the gene matches: 4. From germline, CDR1 is MNHNY and CDR2 SVGAGI (reference sequence). There are 15 residues in the CDR3. The CDR3 spells CASRRGTSGSYEQYF. The CDR3 DNA follows: TGTGCCAGCAGGCGAGGGACTAGCGGCTCCTACGAGCAGTACTTC.

The V and J genes are TRBV7-6 and TRBJ2-3; 9 bases are shared with TRBD2. CDR1 and CDR2 (germline): SGHVS, FNYEAQ. The CDR3 is 14 amino acids. V shed 5 bases and J 4 bases; nucleotides not matched to a gene: 4. CDR3 nucleotide sequence: TGTGCCAGCAGCCAGCGGGAGGCCTCAGATACGCAGTATTTT. It is translated as CASSQREASDTQYF. The full variable domain, its missing parts supplied by reference TRBV7-6 and TRBJ2-3, is GAGVSQSPRYKVTKRGQDVALRCDPISGHVSLYWYRQALGQGPEFLTYFNYEAQQDKSGLPNDRFSAERPEGSISTLTIQRTEQRDSAMYRCASSQREASDTQYFGPGTRLTVL.

This clonotype came up a few times. This sequence joins TRBV29-1 and TRBJ2-7; 8 nucleotides agree with TRBD1. This CDR3 has 13 residues. The V gene end was trimmed by 6 bases and the J gene end by 2 bases; junction bases not matched to a gene: 6. Germline lookup yields CDR1 SQVTM and CDR2 ANQGSEA. The CDR3 spells CSVASGGTYEQYF. The CDR3 nucleotides read TGCAGCGTCGCCTCAGGGGGCACCTACGAGCAGTACTTC.